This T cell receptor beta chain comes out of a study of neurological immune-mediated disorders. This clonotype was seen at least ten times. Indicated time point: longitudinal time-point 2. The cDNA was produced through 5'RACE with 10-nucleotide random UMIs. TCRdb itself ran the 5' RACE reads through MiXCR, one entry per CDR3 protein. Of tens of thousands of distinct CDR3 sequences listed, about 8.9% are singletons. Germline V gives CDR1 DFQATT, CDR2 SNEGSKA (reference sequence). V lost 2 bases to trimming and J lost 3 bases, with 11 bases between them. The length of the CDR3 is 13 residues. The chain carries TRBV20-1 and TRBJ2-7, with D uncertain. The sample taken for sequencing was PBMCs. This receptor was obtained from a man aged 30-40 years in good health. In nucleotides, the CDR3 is TGCAGTGCTAGACCGACCTCCCACTACGAGCAGTACTTC. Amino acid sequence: CSARPTSHYEQYF.